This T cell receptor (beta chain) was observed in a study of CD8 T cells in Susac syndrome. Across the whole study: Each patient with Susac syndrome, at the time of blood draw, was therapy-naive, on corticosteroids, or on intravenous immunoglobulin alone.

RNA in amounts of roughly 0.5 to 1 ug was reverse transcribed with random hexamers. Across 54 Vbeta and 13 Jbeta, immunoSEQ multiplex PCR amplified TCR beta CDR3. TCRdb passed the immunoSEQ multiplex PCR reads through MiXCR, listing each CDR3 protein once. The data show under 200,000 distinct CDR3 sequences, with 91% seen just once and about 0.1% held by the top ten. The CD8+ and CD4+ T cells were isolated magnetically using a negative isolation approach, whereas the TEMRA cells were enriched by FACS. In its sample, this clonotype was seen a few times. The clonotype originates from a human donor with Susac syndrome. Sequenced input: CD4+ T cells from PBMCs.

The CDR3 nucleotides are TGTGCCAGCAGCAGGGACTACACAGATACGCAGTATTTT. Translation: CASSRDYTDTQYF. The chain has TRBV7-2 and TRBJ2-3; TRBD2 aligns across 7 bases. With 5 bases clipped from V and 2 bases from J, the junction kept 1 base outside the gene matches. The CDR3 runs to 13 residues. Germline assignment: CDR1 SGHTA and CDR2 FQGNSA.